The clone carrying this T cell receptor (beta chain) was seen just once. The data belong to a study of T cells in localized non-small cell lung cancer. Trimming took 3 bases from V and 5 from J; bases not matched to a gene: 6. The CDR3 covers 15 residues. The V gene's germline CDR1 is SGHKS and CDR2 YYEKEE (reference sequence). Only in-frame clones appear in the TCRdb table, and some are missing; sequencing was by immunoSEQ multiplex PCR. The data contain 65,000 to 80,000 clones, 65% to 85% of them seen just once; the ten biggest clones take up 1% to 1.5%. The V gene is TRBV5-5, the J gene TRBJ2-1, with 9 bases lining up with TRBD2. Sequences were derived from peripheral blood, sampled before any cancer treatment. The receptor comes from a female donor at least 60 years old with stage I lung adenocarcinoma. The CDR3 protein is CASSSGTSLNNEQFF. CDR3 bases: TGTGCCAGCAGCTCAGGGACTAGCCTAAACAATGAGCAGTTCTTC.